Shown below are 10 T cell receptor beta chains from a single sample sequenced in a study of blood T cell repertoires in COVID-19. The protocol was immunoSEQ multiplex PCR, while the TCRdb copy is restricted to in-frame clones and leaves out a portion. The table has approximately 94,000 clones, almost 80% seen once. The sequenced sample was peripheral blood. These TCRs come from a man aged 65-85 years with active or convalescent COVID-19.

CDR3 sequence: CASSSRGGVIEKLFF. The CDR3 DNA sequence: TGTGCCAGCAGCTCTCGGGGGGGAGTCATTGAAAAACTGTTTTTT. This rearrangement joins TRBV28 to TRBJ1-4; possible D gene TRBD1, 5 bases. The CDR3 consists of 15 residues. The V and J ends lost 6 bases and 7 bases respectively, with 18 bases between them. The germline V gene has CDR1 MDHEN and CDR2 SYDVKM.

The chain recombines TRBV30 with TRBJ2-7, with TRBD1 identical over 9 bases. CDR1 GTSNPN and CDR2 SVGIG come from the germline V gene (reference sequence). The V segment lost 2 bases and the J segment 1 base; nucleotides outside the gene matches: 3. The CDR3 contains 14 residues. The CDR3 reads CAWSRGQGSYEQYF. The CDR3 bases are TGTGCCTGGAGTCGCGGACAGGGGTCCTACGAGCAGTACTTC. The full variable domain, rest sourced from reference TRBV30 and TRBJ2-7, is SQTIHQWPATLVQPVGSPLSLECTVEGTSNPNLYWYRQAAGRGLQLLFYSVGIGQISSEVPQNLSASRPQDRQFILSSKKLLLSDSGFYLCAWSRGQGSYEQYFGPGTRLTVT.

The J gene is TRBJ1-4, the V gene TRBV3-1 (or the pseudogene TRBV3-2); 9 nucleotides align to TRBD1. V shed 5 bases, J shed 4 bases, and the junction held 14 bases outside the gene matches. CDR1 is LGHDT and CDR2 is YNNKEL in the germline V gene (reference sequence). The CDR3 contains 18 residues. CDR3 sequence (DNA): TGTGCCAGCAGCTCCCGACAGGGGGGCGCAGAATTTAATGAAAAACTGTTTTTT. Its protein is CASSSRQGGAEFNEKLFF.

The chain links TRBV19 to TRBJ2-4, with TRBD2 as a possible D gene (5 bases). Trimming removed 5 bases at V and 8 bases at J, with 13 bases between. From germline, CDR1 is LNHDA and CDR2 SQIVND (reference sequence). This CDR3 spans 13 amino acids. The CDR3 region is CASSPMDGDIQYF. CDR3 bases: TGTGCCAGTAGTCCCATGGACGGGGACATTCAGTACTTC.

This clone occurred a few times. The chain is built from TRBV30 and TRBJ2-1; 9 bases are shared with TRBD2. CDR3 length: 15 residues. The V segment lost 4 bases and the J segment 9 bases; nucleotides outside the gene matches: 13. Germline V gene lookup returns CDR1 GTSNPN and CDR2 SVGIG (reference sequence). For the CDR3, the DNA is TGTGCCTGGACCACATTAGGACTAGCGAGGGGTGAGCAGTTCTTC. Amino acids: CAWTTLGLARGEQFF. Combining the CDR3 with reference TRBV30 and TRBJ2-1 gives the whole variable domain SQTIHQWPATLVQPVGSPLSLECTVEGTSNPNLYWYRQAAGRGLQLLFYSVGIGQISSEVPQNLSASRPQDRQFILSSKKLLLSDSGFYLCAWTTLGLARGEQFFGPGTRLTVL.

The chain combines TRBV19 with TRBJ1-1; the match to TRBD1 covers 10 bases. This CDR3 is built from 13 residues. CDR1 LNHDA and CDR2 SQIVND come from the germline V gene (reference sequence). The J segment lost 6 bases and the V segment lost 7 bases, leaving 5 bases of the junction unmatched. The CDR3 DNA follows: TGTGCCAGTAACCGGGACAGGGGCGCTGAAGCTTTCTTT. Translation gives CASNRDRGAEAFF.

The V and J genes are TRBV7-2 and TRBJ1-1, with TRBD1 matching 9 bases. This CDR3 region has 13 residues. J was trimmed by 5 bases and V by 5 bases; bases with no gene match: 3. The germline CDR1 and CDR2 sequences are SGHTA and FQGNSA. The CDR3 loop reads CASSRDRATEAFF. Written as DNA, the CDR3 is TGTGCCAGCAGCCGGGACAGGGCGACTGAAGCTTTCTTT. Looking up the rest from reference TRBV7-2 and TRBJ1-1 gives the full variable domain: GAGVSQSPSNKVTEKGKDVELRCDPISGHTALYWYRQSLGQGLEFLIYFQGNSAPDKSGLPSDRFSAERTGGSVSTLTIQRTQQEDSAVYLCASSRDRATEAFFGQGTRLTVV.

V gene TRBV6-1 combines with J gene TRBJ1-2, with D possibly matching TRBD1 (6 bases). Germline lookup yields CDR1 MNHNS and CDR2 SASEGT. The CDR3 runs 15 residues. The V and J ends lost 0 bases and 2 bases respectively, with 10 bases between them. The CDR3 is CASSEAQGRNYGYTF. DNA of the CDR3: TGTGCCAGCAGTGAAGCTCAGGGGCGGAACTATGGCTACACCTTC.

This clone was seen a handful of times. This chain uses TRBV10-2 with TRBJ1-6; 8 bases agree with TRBD1. Germline V gene data show CDR1 as WSHSY and CDR2 as SAAADI. This CDR3 is 14 amino acids long. The ends lost 2 bases at V and 8 bases at J; junction bases unmatched: 2. CDR3 in amino acids: CASSETGGDSPLHF. In nucleotides, the CDR3 is TGCGCCAGCAGTGAGACAGGGGGAGATTCACCCCTCCACTTT.

The chain has TRBV5-6 and TRBJ2-3, with TRBD2 matching 10 bases. The CDR3 spans 15 residues. V lost 4 bases, J lost 2 bases, and 4 bases stayed unmatched. Per germline, CDR1 SGHDT and CDR2 YYEEEE. The CDR3 loop reads CASSTLAGATDTQYF. DNA for the CDR3: TGTGCCAGCAGCACCCTAGCGGGGGCCACAGATACGCAGTATTTT. The full variable domain, rest sourced from reference TRBV5-6 and TRBJ2-3, is DAGVTQSPTHLIKTRGQQVTLRCSPKSGHDTVSWYQQALGQGPQFIFQYYEEEERQRGNFPDRFSGHQFPNYSSELNVNALLLGDSALYLCASSTLAGATDTQYFGPGTRLTVL.